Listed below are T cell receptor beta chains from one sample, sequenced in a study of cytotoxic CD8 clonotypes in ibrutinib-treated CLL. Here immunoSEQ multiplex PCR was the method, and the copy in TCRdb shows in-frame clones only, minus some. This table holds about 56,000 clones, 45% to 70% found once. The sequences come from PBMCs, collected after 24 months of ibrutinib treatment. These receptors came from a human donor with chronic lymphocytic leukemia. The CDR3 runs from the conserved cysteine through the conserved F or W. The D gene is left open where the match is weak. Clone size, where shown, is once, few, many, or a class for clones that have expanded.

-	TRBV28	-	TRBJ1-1	CASSFRQVRAFF	TGTGCCAGCAGTTTTCGGCAAGTAAGGGCTTTCTTT
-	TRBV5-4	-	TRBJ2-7	CASSLFRDEQYF	TGTGCCAGCAGCTTGTTTAGGGACGAGCAGTACTTC
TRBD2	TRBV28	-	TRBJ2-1	CASSPASGPYNEQFF	TGTGCCAGCAGCCCAGCTAGCGGACCTTACAATGAGCAGTTCTTC
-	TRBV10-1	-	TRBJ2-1	CASSGYNEQFF	TGCGCCAGCAGTGGGTACAATGAGCAGTTCTTC
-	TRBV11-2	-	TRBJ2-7	CASSQDSSYEQYF	TGTGCCAGCAGCCAGGACAGCTCCTACGAGCAGTACTTC
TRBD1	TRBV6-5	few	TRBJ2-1	CASSAPGQNEQFF	TGTGCCAGCAGTGCCCCGGGACAGAATGAGCAGTTCTTC
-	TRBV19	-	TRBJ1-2	CASTHGQLANYGYTF	TGTGCCAGTACCCATGGACAGTTAGCTAACTATGGCTACACCTTC
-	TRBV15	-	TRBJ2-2	CATSREWPERGGTGELFF	TGTGCCACCAGCAGAGAATGGCCTGAGAGGGGGGGCACCGGGGAGCTGTTTTTT
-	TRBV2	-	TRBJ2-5	CASSEWEETQYF	TGTGCCAGCAGTGAGTGGGAAGAGACCCAGTACTTC
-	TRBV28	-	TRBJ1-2	CASTSGGGGGYTF	TGTGCCAGCACCTCCGGGGGAGGGGGAGGCTACACCTTC
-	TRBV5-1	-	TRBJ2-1	CASSPTWDLRVEQFF	TGCGCCAGCAGCCCCACATGGGACTTAAGGGTTGAGCAGTTCTTC
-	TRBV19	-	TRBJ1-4	CASSPQHGRHEKLFF	TGTGCCAGTAGCCCCCAACACGGACGACACGAAAAACTGTTTTTT
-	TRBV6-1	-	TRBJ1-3	CASSPGRGNTIYF	TGTGCCAGCAGTCCAGGGCGTGGAAACACCATATATTTT
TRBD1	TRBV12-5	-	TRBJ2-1	CASGLSGGPPNEQFF	TGTGCTAGTGGTTTGTCAGGGGGTCCCCCCAATGAGCAGTTCTTC
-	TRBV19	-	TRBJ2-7	CASSASSGDYEQYF	TGTGCCAGTAGTGCCTCCTCGGGGGACTACGAGCAGTACTTC
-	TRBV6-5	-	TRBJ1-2	CASSFWQRNYGYTF	TGTGCCAGCAGTTTTTGGCAGAGGAACTATGGCTACACCTTC
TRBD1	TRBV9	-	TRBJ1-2	CASSFNPHPGQGGYTF	TGTGCCAGCAGCTTCAATCCCCATCCTGGACAGGGCGGCTACACCTTC
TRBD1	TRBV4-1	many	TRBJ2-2	CASSQGRSGTGDLNTGELFF	TGCGCCAGCAGCCAAGGTAGGTCCGGGACAGGGGACCTGAACACCGGGGAGCTGTTTTTT
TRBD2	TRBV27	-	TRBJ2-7	CASATTTSGRAVEQYF	TGTGCCAGCGCTACCACAACTAGCGGGAGGGCGGTCGAGCAGTACTTC
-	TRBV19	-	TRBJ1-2	CASSINWSYGYTF	TGTGCCAGTAGTATAAATTGGAGCTATGGCTACACCTTC
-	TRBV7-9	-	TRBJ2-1	CASSWAPALEQFF	TGTGCCAGCAGCTGGGCCCCAGCGCTTGAGCAGTTCTTC
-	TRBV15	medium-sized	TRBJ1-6	CATSRDLRGSYNSPLHF	TGTGCCACCAGCAGAGATCTGCGGGGTTCCTATAATTCACCCCTCCACTTT
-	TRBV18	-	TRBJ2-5	CASYGQNQETQYF	TGTGCCAGCTATGGACAGAACCAAGAGACCCAGTACTTC
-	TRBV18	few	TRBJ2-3	CASSPRQDYTDTQYF	TGTGCCAGCTCACCGAGGCAGGACTACACAGATACGCAGTATTTT
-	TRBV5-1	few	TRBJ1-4	CASSPKGGQLTNEKLFF	TGCGCCAGCAGCCCCAAGGGTGGACAGTTAACTAATGAAAAACTGTTTTTT
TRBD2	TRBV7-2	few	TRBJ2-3	CASSSPRAGGGTDTQYF	TGTGCCAGCAGCTCTCCCCGAGCGGGGGGCGGGACAGATACGCAGTATTTT
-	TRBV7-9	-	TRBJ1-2	CASSPGTTYGYTF	TGTGCCAGCAGCCCCGGGACAACCTATGGCTACACCTTC
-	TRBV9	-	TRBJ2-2	CASSVGVGRALAGELFF	TGTGCCAGCAGCGTAGGAGTGGGGCGCGCATTGGCCGGGGAGCTGTTTTTT
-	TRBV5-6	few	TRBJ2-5	CASSSGTRQETQYF	TGTGCCAGCAGCTCTGGGACTCGTCAAGAGACCCAGTACTTC
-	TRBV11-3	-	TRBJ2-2	CASSLGLSTGELFF	TGTGCCAGCAGCTTGGGGCTCTCCACCGGGGAGCTGTTTTTT
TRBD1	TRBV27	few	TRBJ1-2	CASSPLQGGDYGYTF	TGTGCCAGCAGTCCCTTACAGGGGGGGGACTATGGCTACACCTTC
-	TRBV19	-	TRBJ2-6	CASERYRQAGANVLTF	TGTGCCAGTGAGAGGTATAGACAGGCTGGGGCCAACGTCCTGACTTTC
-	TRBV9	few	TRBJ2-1	CASSSQTTFGNEQFF	TGTGCCAGCAGCTCACAGACCACCTTTGGCAATGAGCAGTTCTTC
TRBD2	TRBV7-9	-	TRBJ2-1	CASSDRLAGDNEQFF	TGTGCCAGCAGCGACCGCCTAGCGGGAGACAATGAGCAGTTCTTC
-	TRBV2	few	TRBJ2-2	CASSEAFSAGELFF	TGTGCCAGCAGTGAAGCGTTCTCGGCCGGGGAGCTGTTTTTT
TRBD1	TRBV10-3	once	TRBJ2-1	CAISRDRDFNEQFF	TGTGCCATCAGCCGGGACAGGGATTTTAATGAGCAGTTCTTC
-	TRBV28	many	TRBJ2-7	CASREGFEQYF	TGTGCCAGCAGGGAAGGATTCGAGCAGTACTTC
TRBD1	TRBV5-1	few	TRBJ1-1	CASSLGTGPNTEAFF	TGCGCCAGCAGCTTGGGGACAGGGCCGAACACTGAAGCTTTCTTT
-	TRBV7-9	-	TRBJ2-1	CASSPVGPEQFF	TGTGCCAGCAGCCCCGTCGGCCCTGAGCAGTTCTTC
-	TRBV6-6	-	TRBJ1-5	CASSSTTVGGQPQHF	TGTGCCAGCAGTTCCACGACGGTGGGGGGACAGCCCCAGCATTTT
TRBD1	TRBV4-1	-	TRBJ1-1	CASSQDRRSNTEAFF	TGCGCCAGCAGCCAGGACAGGCGGAGTAACACTGAAGCTTTCTTT
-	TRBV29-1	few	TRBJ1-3	CSVEKGSGNTIYF	TGCAGCGTTGAAAAGGGCTCTGGAAACACCATATATTTT
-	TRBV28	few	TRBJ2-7	CASSRPPSYEQYF	TGTGCCAGCAGTCGTCCGCCTTCCTACGAGCAGTACTTC
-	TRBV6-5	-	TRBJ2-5	CASSYPGLGQETQYF	TGTGCCAGCAGTTATCCCGGCCTTGGCCAAGAGACCCAGTACTTC
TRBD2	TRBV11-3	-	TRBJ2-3	CASSPGTSGGTDTQYF	TGTGCCAGCAGCCCCGGGACTAGCGGGGGCACAGATACGCAGTATTTT
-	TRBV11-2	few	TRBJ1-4	CASSFLPRGEKLFF	TGTGCCAGCAGCTTTTTGCCTAGGGGAGAAAAACTGTTTTTT
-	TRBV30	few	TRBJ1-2	CAWTENYGYTF	TGTGCCTGGACAGAGAACTATGGCTACACCTTC
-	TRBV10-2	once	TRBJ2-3	CASSERGSTDTQYF	TGCGCCAGCAGTGAGAGAGGGAGCACAGATACGCAGTATTTT
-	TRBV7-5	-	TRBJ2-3	CVRSAGGETDTQYF	TGTGTCAGAAGCGCAGGGGGCGAGACAGATACGCAGTATTTT
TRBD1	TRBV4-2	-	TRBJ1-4	CASSQVGQGRSEKLFF	TGTGCCAGCAGCCAAGTCGGACAGGGACGAAGTGAAAAACTGTTTTTT
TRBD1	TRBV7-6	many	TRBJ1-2	CASSLRTGGDGYTF	TGTGCCAGCAGCTTACGGACAGGGGGTGATGGCTACACCTTC
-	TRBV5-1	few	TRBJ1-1	CASSLAQGRISEAFF	TGCGCCAGCAGCTTGGCGCAGGGGCGCATCTCTGAAGCTTTCTTT
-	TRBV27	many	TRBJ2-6	CASSLNRQSGANVLTF	TGTGCCAGCAGTTTGAACAGGCAATCTGGGGCCAACGTCCTGACTTTC
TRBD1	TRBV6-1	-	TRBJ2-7	CASSQVPGQGGEQYF	TGTGCCAGCAGCCAAGTACCGGGACAGGGAGGCGAGCAGTACTTC